The rows below give T cell receptor beta chains drawn from one sample of a study of blood T cells in healthy people across ages. One entry per CDR3 protein results from TCRdb running MiXCR on the 5' RACE reads. The sample has hundreds of thousands of distinct CDR3 sequences; roughly 43% are singletons. Source material: blood. The receptors originated from a man under 40 in good health. The CDR3 runs from the conserved cysteine through the conserved F or W. The order of the fields is J gene, V gene, CDR3 protein.

j_call: TRBJ1-1
v_call: TRBV25-1
cdr3_aa: CASSELGQNTEAFF

j_call: TRBJ2-1
v_call: TRBV4-2
cdr3_aa: CASSRTTTGLLGNEQFF

j_call: TRBJ1-5
v_call: TRBV4-2
cdr3_aa: CASSQEGPVDQPQHF

j_call: TRBJ1-2
v_call: TRBV27
cdr3_aa: CASSWRENYGHTF

j_call: TRBJ2-2
v_call: TRBV28
cdr3_aa: CASSPRTGRDYTGELFF

j_call: TRBJ2-5
v_call: TRBV12-3/TRBV12-4
cdr3_aa: CASSPTRETQYF

j_call: TRBJ1-2
v_call: TRBV29-1
cdr3_aa: CSVDLSYGYTF

j_call: TRBJ1-1
v_call: TRBV4-1
cdr3_aa: CASSQSIGGQGDRVAEAFF

j_call: TRBJ2-7
v_call: TRBV7-2
cdr3_aa: CASSPSTGASIYEQYF

j_call: TRBJ1-2
v_call: TRBV7-2
cdr3_aa: CASSLERGYTF

j_call: TRBJ2-7
v_call: TRBV6-2/TRBV6-3
cdr3_aa: CASRWNREQYF

j_call: TRBJ2-7
v_call: TRBV7-2
cdr3_aa: CASSLLTSPNEQYF

j_call: TRBJ2-1
v_call: TRBV7-9
cdr3_aa: CASSSKGTLAGGPYNEQFF

j_call: TRBJ2-7
v_call: TRBV7-2
cdr3_aa: CASSNTGVYEQYF

j_call: TRBJ1-1
v_call: TRBV20-1
cdr3_aa: CSAGTGSRTEAFF

j_call: TRBJ2-7
v_call: TRBV28
cdr3_aa: CASSLRGIAYEQYF

j_call: TRBJ2-6
v_call: TRBV20-1
cdr3_aa: CSAPPGREVNVLTF

j_call: TRBJ2-3
v_call: TRBV20-1
cdr3_aa: CSARAEASDTQYF

j_call: TRBJ2-3
v_call: TRBV6-4
cdr3_aa: CASSAGTGSSTDTQYF

j_call: TRBJ1-4
v_call: TRBV4-1
cdr3_aa: CASSQDRSGKLFF

j_call: TRBJ1-1
v_call: TRBV3-1
cdr3_aa: CASSQDRVRGTEAFF

j_call: TRBJ1-5
v_call: TRBV4-3
cdr3_aa: CASSQGAGGSSNQPQHF

j_call: TRBJ1-3
v_call: TRBV29-1
cdr3_aa: CSVITGSNSGNTIYF

j_call: TRBJ2-3
v_call: TRBV18
cdr3_aa: CASSYRNTDTQYF

j_call: TRBJ2-3
v_call: TRBV20-1
cdr3_aa: CNASKPGLATDTQYF

j_call: TRBJ2-3
v_call: TRBV7-9
cdr3_aa: CASSRPAWDTQYF

j_call: TRBJ1-1
v_call: TRBV6-5
cdr3_aa: CASSPRQGAEAFF

j_call: TRBJ2-5
v_call: TRBV20-1
cdr3_aa: CSAPRGSKETQYF

j_call: TRBJ1-4
v_call: TRBV15
cdr3_aa: CATSSAGENEKLFF

j_call: TRBJ2-5
v_call: TRBV29-1
cdr3_aa: CSVDRDREGTQYF

j_call: TRBJ2-2
v_call: TRBV10-3
cdr3_aa: CAISEGGRNTGELFF

j_call: TRBJ1-5
v_call: TRBV2
cdr3_aa: CASFQDRGNQPQHF

j_call: TRBJ1-1
v_call: TRBV21-1
cdr3_aa: CASSKFREGMNTEAFF

j_call: TRBJ2-7
v_call: TRBV4-1
cdr3_aa: CASSNKRGGSYEQYF

j_call: TRBJ2-1
v_call: TRBV5-1
cdr3_aa: CASRRTSKNNEQFF

j_call: TRBJ2-1
v_call: TRBV12-3/TRBV12-4
cdr3_aa: CASSPRAGGVGEQFF

j_call: TRBJ1-1
v_call: TRBV10-3
cdr3_aa: CAISPSGTGGTEAFF

j_call: TRBJ2-5
v_call: TRBV5-1
cdr3_aa: CASSSTPSASQEAQYF

j_call: TRBJ2-1
v_call: TRBV27
cdr3_aa: CASRPQGPDNEQFF

j_call: TRBJ2-7
v_call: TRBV6-1
cdr3_aa: CASRLLASYEQYF